This T cell receptor (beta chain) was captured by sequencing in a study of T cell responses to AZD1222 COVID-19 vaccine. Overall study findings and caveats: Donor demographics were predominantly white British with a female majority; clonal diversity may be underestimated.

The repertoire was sequenced with immunoSEQ multiplex PCR; TCRdb's copy has only in-frame clones and lacks some. The table includes about 120,000 clones, 91% detected once. This CDR3 has 16 amino acids. The V gene end was trimmed by 5 bases and the J gene end by 3 bases; junction bases not matched to a gene: 10. From germline, CDR1 is SGHAT and CDR2 FQNNGV. The count of this clone is one. Its antigen is still unknown. Sequencing was performed on peripheral blood, taken on day 0 of AZD1222 vaccination. This chain uses TRBV11-2 with TRBJ2-1, with 7 bases matching TRBD2. The TCR originated in an adult in good health. CDR3 sequence (DNA): TGTGCCAGCAGCGATGTCTGGGCTAGCGGCTACAATGAGCAGTTCTTC. This encodes CASSDVWASGYNEQFF. Together with reference TRBV11-2 and TRBJ2-1, the CDR3 gives the full variable domain: EAGVAQSPRYKIIEKRQSVAFWCNPISGHATLYWYQQILGQGPKLLIQFQNNGVVDDSQLPKDRFSAERLKGVDSTLKIQPAKLEDSAVYLCASSDVWASGYNEQFFGPGTRLTVL.